The 18 T cell receptor beta chains below were found in one sample sequenced in a study of T cell changes during pregnancy in multiple sclerosis. Here immunoSEQ multiplex PCR was the method, and the copy in TCRdb shows in-frame clones only, minus some. The sample carries approximately 40,000 clones, about 90% recorded once. Here the sequenced sample was CD4+ T cells from peripheral blood mononuclear cells, taken in the third trimester of pregnancy. The receptors originated from a female donor in good health, enrolled as a control in a pregnancy study.

V and J are TRBV4-1 and TRBJ1-2, with 10 bases fitting TRBD1. The CDR3 runs 18 residues. Trimming took 1 base from V and 1 from J; bases not matched to a gene: 9. Per germline, CDR1 MGHRA and CDR2 YSYEKL. The chain's CDR3 is CASSQGRQGARVNYGYTF. In DNA, the CDR3 is TGCGCCAGCAGCCAAGGGAGACAGGGGGCGCGGGTTAACTATGGCTACACCTTC.

The chain has TRBV18 and TRBJ2-4, with D tentatively TRBD1 (5 bases). This CDR3 spans 12 amino acids. V was shortened by 2 bases and J by 7 bases, with 6 bases between the two germline ends. Germline V lookup: CDR1 KGHSH, CDR2 LQKENI. The CDR3 region is CASSPKGNIQYF. DNA of the CDR3: TGTGCCAGCTCACCAAAGGGGAACATTCAGTACTTC.

The chain employs TRBV28 and TRBJ1-2, with D perhaps matching TRBD1 (6 bases). CDR1 is MDHEN, CDR2 SYDVKM, per germline. Trimming stripped 6 bases from V and 7 bases from J, with 18 bases between. The length of the CDR3 is 14 residues. CDR3 sequence reads: CASRFTGSSGGYTF. The CDR3 DNA follows: TGTGCCAGCAGATTTACAGGGTCCTCCGGTGGCTACACCTTC.

This chain uses TRBV29-1 with TRBJ1-1, with D possibly matching TRBD1 (6 bases). This CDR3 has 14 amino acids. Germline CDR1 is SQVTM and CDR2 is ANQGSEA. The ends were cut back, 4 bases at V and 5 bases at J, with 17 bases in the middle. The CDR3 region is CSVALSGRGTEAFF. The CDR3 DNA is TGCAGCGTTGCTCTCTCAGGGAGGGGGACTGAAGCTTTCTTT.

The chain employs TRBV4-1 and TRBJ2-2; D ambiguous. Germline V lookup: CDR1 MGHRA, CDR2 YSYEKL. Trimming stripped 0 bases from V and 13 bases from J, with 9 bases between. The CDR3 length is 12 residues. DNA for the CDR3: TGCGCCAGCAGCCAAGATTCCTACCCGCTGTTTTTT. Translating it yields CASSQDSYPLFF.

The chain has TRBV6-5 and TRBJ1-1; tentatively, D is TRBD1 (5 bases). Between the trimmed V and J ends, which lost 2 bases and 7 bases, there was a span of 5 bases. The CDR3 is made up of 11 amino acids. Germline CDR1 is MNHEY and CDR2 is SVGAGI. The CDR3 region has the DNA TGTGCCAGCAGTTACCAGGGTGAAGCTTTCTTT. Translating it yields CASSYQGEAFF.

The chain links TRBV10-2 to TRBJ1-1; 7 positions agree with TRBD1. Germline V CDR1 and CDR2: WSHSY, SAAADI. Trimming took 8 bases from V and 3 from J; bases not matched to a gene: 3. The CDR3 is 12 residues long. The CDR3 DNA follows: TGCGCCAGCCAGGGACAGTACACTGAAGCTTTCTTT. Residues: CASQGQYTEAFF.

The rearrangement uses TRBV28 and TRBJ2-2; TRBD1 matches at 9 bases. Germline V gene sequence: CDR1 MDHEN, CDR2 SYDVKM. With V trimmed by 5 bases and J by 4 bases, 8 bases remained unmatched. The CDR3 contains 16 residues. The CDR3 here is CASSRPTGGGTGELFF. CDR3 nucleotide sequence: TGTGCCAGCAGTCGACCCACAGGGGGCGGCACCGGGGAGCTGTTTTTT.

This chain connects TRBV29-1 to TRBJ1-5; TRBD1 might be the D (5 bases). This CDR3 has 13 residues. The germline gives CDR1 SQVTM, CDR2 ANQGSEA. V was pared by 6 bases and J by 3 bases, with 12 bases between. The CDR3 nucleotides read TGCAGCGTGGCCGGGGGTCCCAATCAGCCCCAGCATTTT. This codes for CSVAGGPNQPQHF.

The rearrangement uses TRBV6-1 and TRBJ2-7, with 7 bases that match TRBD2. Per the germline V gene, CDR1 is MNHNS and CDR2 is SASEGT. After removal of 6 bases from V and 3 bases from J, the junction contained 5 bases not matched to a gene. The CDR3 is made up of 13 amino acids. The DNA of the CDR3 is TGTGCCAGCAGGGCGGGAGTCGGCTACGAGCAGTACTTC. Translated, it gives CASRAGVGYEQYF.

The V and J genes are TRBV27 and TRBJ1-2; TRBD1 is a possible D gene (6 bases). The germline V and J ends were trimmed by 4 bases and 2 bases, with 14 bases remaining between them. There are 15 residues in the CDR3. CDR1 MNHEY and CDR2 SMNVEV come from the germline V gene (reference sequence). CDR3 residues: CASSYLDRLNYGYTF. The CDR3, as DNA: TGTGCCAGCAGTTATTTGGACAGACTCAACTATGGCTACACCTTC.

Only one count was recorded for this clone. This sequence joins TRBV19 and TRBJ1-5; no clear D. Trimming shortened V by 6 bases and J by 9 bases, and 12 bases separated the two germline ends. Germline assignment: CDR1 LNHDA and CDR2 SQIVND (reference sequence). The length of the CDR3 is 12 residues. The CDR3 loop reads CASRWEQGPQHF. CDR3 nucleotides: TGTGCCAGTAGATGGGAGCAAGGGCCCCAGCATTTT. The full variable domain, its missing parts supplied by reference TRBV19 and TRBJ1-5, is DGGITQSPKYLFRKEGQNVTLSCEQNLNHDAMYWYRQDPGQGLRLIYYSQIVNDFQKGDIAEGYSVSREKKESFPLTVTSAQKNPTAFYLCASRWEQGPQHFGDGTRLSIL.

This chain uses TRBV7-6 with TRBJ1-5, with unresolved D. CDR1 SGHVS and CDR2 FNYEAQ come from the germline V gene. The CDR3 length is 13 residues. V was pared by 0 bases and J by 5 bases, with 5 bases between. The CDR3 sequence is CASSLAEDQPQHF. The DNA for the CDR3 is TGTGCCAGCAGCTTAGCGGAGGATCAGCCCCAGCATTTT.

This chain joins TRBV28 and TRBJ2-2; TRBD2 agrees at 9 bases. V trimming: 5 bases; J trimming: 1 base; junction bases outside the gene matches: 17. The length of the CDR3 is 20 residues. Germline assignment: CDR1 MDHEN and CDR2 SYDVKM. The CDR3 nucleotides are TGTGCCAGCAGTCAACGATCCGGTAGCGGGAGTTTACAGAACACCGGGGAGCTGTTTTTT. The encoded protein is CASSQRSGSGSLQNTGELFF.

The gene calls are TRBV7-9 and TRBJ1-5; the D gene is possibly TRBD1 (6 bases). The germline V gene has CDR1 SEHNR and CDR2 FQNEAQ (reference sequence). The CDR3 is 14 amino acids. With 5 bases removed from V and 5 bases from J, the gap between germline ends came to 13 bases. The CDR3, as DNA: TGTGCCAGCAGCCCCACGGGACAAGATCAGCCCCAGCATTTT. It yields the protein CASSPTGQDQPQHF. The entire variable domain, with the rest obtained from reference TRBV7-9 and TRBJ1-5, is as follows: DTGVSQNPRHKITKRGQNVTFRCDPISEHNRLYWYRQTLGQGPEFLTYFQNEAQLEKSRLLSDRFSAERPKGSFSTLEIQRTEQGDSAMYLCASSPTGQDQPQHFGDGTRLSIL.

The V and J genes are TRBV28 and TRBJ2-3, with 9 bases fitting TRBD1. Per the germline V gene, CDR1 is MDHEN and CDR2 is SYDVKM. The CDR3 consists of 16 residues. J was trimmed by 4 bases and V by 5 bases; bases with no gene match: 10. The CDR3 reads CASSAPGQGVADTQYF. CDR3 DNA sequence: TGTGCCAGCAGTGCCCCGGGACAGGGAGTTGCAGATACGCAGTATTTT.

The chain uses TRBV19 and TRBJ2-7, with 7 nucleotides matching TRBD1. Looked up from germline, CDR1 is LNHDA and CDR2 is SQIVND (reference sequence). J gave up 3 bases and V 3 bases, and 2 bases lay outside the gene matches. The CDR3 totals 13 residues. This CDR3 reads CASSIGTDYEQYF. The DNA of the CDR3 is TGTGCCAGTAGTATCGGGACAGACTACGAGCAGTACTTC.

This clone has only one observation. The chain uses TRBV18 and TRBJ1-5; D perhaps matches TRBD1 (6 bases). Germline CDR1 KGHSH, CDR2 LQKENI. The germline V and J ends were trimmed by 2 bases and 1 base, with 12 bases remaining between them. This CDR3 contains 16 residues. CDR3 loop: CASSPGGGRSNQPQHF. The CDR3 nucleotides read TGTGCCAGCTCACCAGGCGGGGGCAGGAGCAATCAGCCCCAGCATTTT.